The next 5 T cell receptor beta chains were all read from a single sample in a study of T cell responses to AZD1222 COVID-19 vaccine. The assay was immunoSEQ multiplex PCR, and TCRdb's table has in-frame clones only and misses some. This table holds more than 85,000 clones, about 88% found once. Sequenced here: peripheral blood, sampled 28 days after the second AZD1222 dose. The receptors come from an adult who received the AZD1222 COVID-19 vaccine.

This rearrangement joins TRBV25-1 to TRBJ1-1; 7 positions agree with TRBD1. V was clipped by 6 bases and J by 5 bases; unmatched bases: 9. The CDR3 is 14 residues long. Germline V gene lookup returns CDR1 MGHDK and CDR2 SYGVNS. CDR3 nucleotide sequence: TGTGCCAGCAGACCCGACAGGGTTGGTACTGAAGCTTTCTTT. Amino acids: CASRPDRVGTEAFF.

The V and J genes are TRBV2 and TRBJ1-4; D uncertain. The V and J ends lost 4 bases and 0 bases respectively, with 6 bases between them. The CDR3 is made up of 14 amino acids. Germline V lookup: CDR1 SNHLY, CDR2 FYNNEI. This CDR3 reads CASSVRTTNEKLFF. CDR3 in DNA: TGTGCCAGCAGTGTGAGAACAACTAATGAAAAACTGTTTTTT.

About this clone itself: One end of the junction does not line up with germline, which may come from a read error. The CDR3 here is CASSAGLAGGGLTGTQYF. DNA for the CDR3: TGTGCCAGCAGCGCGGGACTAGCGGGAGGGGGGCTCACAGGTACGCAGTATTTT. The chain employs TRBV9 and TRBJ2-3; TRBD2 matches 16 bases. Germline V lookup: CDR1 SGDLS, CDR2 YYNGEE. The CDR3 sequence is 18 residues long. Full variable domain (remainder filled in from reference TRBV9 and TRBJ2-3): DSGVTQTPKHLITATGQRVTLRCSPRSGDLSVYWYQQSLDQGLQFLIQYYNGEERAKGNILERFSAQQFPDLHSELNLSSLELGDSALYFCASSAGLAGGGLTGTQYFGPGTRLTVL.

The CDR3 nucleotides are TGTGCCAGCAGCGTAGCTTGGGCTGATTACGAGCAGTACTTC. It encodes CASSVAWADYEQYF. V usage is TRBV9 and J usage is TRBJ2-7; D gene ambiguous. Germline CDR1 and CDR2: SGDLS and YYNGEE. V lost 0 bases and J 4 bases, leaving 11 bases between the germline ends. The CDR3 is made up of 14 amino acids.

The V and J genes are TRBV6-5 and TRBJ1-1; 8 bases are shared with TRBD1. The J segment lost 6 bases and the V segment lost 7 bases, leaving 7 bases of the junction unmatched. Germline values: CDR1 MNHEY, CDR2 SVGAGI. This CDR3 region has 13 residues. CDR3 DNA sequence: TGTGCCAGCATAAGAGGACAGGGCGCTGAAGCTTTCTTT. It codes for CASIRGQGAEAFF.